This TCR beta chain was profiled in a study of shared clonotypes between healthy human individuals. The repertoire was sequenced with immunoSEQ multiplex PCR; TCRdb's copy has only in-frame clones and lacks some. The sample carries 2,500,000 or so clones, 93% recorded once. The CDR3 has 16 amino acids. Trimming took off 0 bases at V and 5 bases at J, with 13 bases between the two ends. The germline CDR1 and CDR2 sequences are KGHSY and FQNENV. Sequencing was carried out using naive CD4+ T cells from PBMCs. As for subset: CD45RA+ positively selected. The source is a young man in good health. Some clones in this sample may be carry-over from other donors' samples. J is TRBJ1-4 and V is TRBV16, with D perhaps matching TRBD1 (6 bases). The CDR3 reads CASSQSLRGENEKLFF. The CDR3 DNA is TGTGCCAGCAGCCAATCGTTGAGGGGGGAAAATGAAAAACTGTTTTTT. Full variable domain (missing parts from reference TRBV16 and TRBJ1-4): GEEVAQTPKHLVRGEGQKAKLYCAPIKGHSYVFWYQQVLKNEFKFLISFQNENVFDETGMPKERFSAKCLPNSPCSLEIQATKLEDSAVYFCASSQSLRGENEKLFFGSGTQLSVL.